A selection of T cell receptor beta chains follows, all from one sample in a study of cytomegalovirus exposure and HLA in healthy donors. Using immunoSEQ multiplex PCR, the repertoire was profiled, and TCRdb retains in-frame clones only, with some absent. The profile shows under 250,000 clones, 81% of them singletons. What was sequenced was PBMCs. Receptor source: a woman aged 55-69 years in good health and CMV-seropositive. Both conserved end residues are part of each CDR3. A D gene is named only where the DNA matches it firmly. Expanded clones are given a class, and other clones once, few, many or no size at all.

TRBD1	TRBV7-3	TRBJ2-3	.	TGTGCCAGCAGCCGACAGGGGGCCGCAGATACGCAGTATTTT	CASSRQGAADTQYF
.	TRBV11-1	TRBJ1-6	.	TGTGCCAGCAGCGCCCCGGGAACCAATTCACCCCTCCACTTT	CASSAPGTNSPLHF
.	TRBV10-3	TRBJ1-3	.	TGTGCCATCAGCCCCATCGGGGACTCTGGAAACACCATATATTTT	CAISPIGDSGNTIYF
.	TRBV28	TRBJ2-3	few	TGTGCCAGCAGTTTGGGACTGAACACAGATACGCAGTATTTT	CASSLGLNTDTQYF
TRBD1	TRBV13	TRBJ1-1	.	TGTGCCAGCAGCCTCGGACAGGGCGATACTGAAGCTTTCTTT	CASSLGQGDTEAFF
.	TRBV7-2	TRBJ2-7	.	TGTGCCAGCAGCTCCAACAGTGGGTACGAGCAGTACTTC	CASSSNSGYEQYF
.	TRBV9	TRBJ2-1	.	TGTGCCAGCAGCGTAGTTCCCAGCTCCTACAATGAGCAGTTCTTC	CASSVVPSSYNEQFF
TRBD1	TRBV7-9	TRBJ2-3	.	TGTGCCAGCAGCCCCCGGGACAGGGCCGATACGCAGTATTTT	CASSPRDRADTQYF
.	TRBV27	TRBJ2-2	.	TGTGCCAGCAGGGACCGAACAGGGCTGGCCGGGGAGCTGTTTTTT	CASRDRTGLAGELFF
.	TRBV11-2	TRBJ2-7	.	TGTGCCAGCAGCCAGGGCACAGGGTTTGACGAGCAGTACTTC	CASSQGTGFDEQYF
TRBD1	TRBV5-1	TRBJ1-1	.	TGCGCCAGCAGCTTGGGGGACAGCATAAACACTGAAGCTTTCTTT	CASSLGDSINTEAFF
.	TRBV25-1	TRBJ1-5	.	TGTGCCAGCAGCCCGGTGGGGGGGGGTAATCAGCCCCAGCATTTT	CASSPVGGGNQPQHF
TRBD2	TRBV10-3	TRBJ2-1	.	TGTGCCATCACCGAAGGGAAAGGACTAGCGGACAATGAGCAGTTCTTC	CAITEGKGLADNEQFF
.	TRBV19	TRBJ1-2	.	TGTGCCAGTATGTACGCAGGGAAGATGAATGGCTACACCTTC	CASMYAGKMNGYTF
TRBD2	TRBV9	TRBJ2-1	.	TGTGCCAGCAGCCTTAGCGGGGGCTCCTACAATGAGCAGTTCTTC	CASSLSGGSYNEQFF
.	TRBV5-6	TRBJ2-3	.	TGTGCCAGCAGCCCACCCCTTGCGGATACGCAGTATTTT	CASSPPLADTQYF
.	TRBV5-1	TRBJ1-1	.	TGCGCCAGCAGCGTCGGGGGGAGTTCAGCTTTCTTT	CASSVGGSSAFF
TRBD2	TRBV18	TRBJ2-3	.	TGTGCCAGCTCACCAGGAAGGTGGCTAGCGGGAGTCAGAGATACGCAGTATTTT	CASSPGRWLAGVRDTQYF
TRBD1	TRBV6-1	TRBJ1-4	.	TGTGCCTGTACAGGGGTTACTGAAAAACTGTTTTTT	CACTGVTEKLFF
.	TRBV29-1	TRBJ1-1	.	TGCAGCGTTGGGGTCGGGGGAATGAACACTGAAGCTTTCTTT	CSVGVGGMNTEAFF
TRBD2	TRBV18	TRBJ2-5	.	TGTGCCAGCTCACCGGGGCTAGCGGGAAGAGAGACCCAGTACTTC	CASSPGLAGRETQYF
TRBD2	TRBV4-2	TRBJ2-1	.	TGTGCCAGCAGCCAAGAAAGCGGGAACTCCTACAATGAGCAGTTCTTC	CASSQESGNSYNEQFF
TRBD2	TRBV5-5	TRBJ2-1	.	TGTGCCAGCAGCTTGGGTCTAGCGGTAATAAGGCCCGATACCAATGAGCAGTTCTTC	CASSLGLAVIRPDTNEQFF
TRBD2	TRBV23-1	TRBJ2-1	.	TGCGCCAGCAGTCAATCGATAGGACTAGCGGATCTTGATTACTCCTACAATGAGCAGTTCTTC	CASSQSIGLADLDYSYNEQFF
.	TRBV29-1	TRBJ2-1	.	TGCAGCGTGCGAAGGGGGGGTTACAATGAGCAGTTCTTC	CSVRRGGYNEQFF
TRBD2	TRBV11-2	TRBJ2-7	.	TGTGCCAGCAGCGCACTTGGACTAGCGGAATCCTACGAGCAGTACTTC	CASSALGLAESYEQYF
TRBD1	TRBV11-2	TRBJ1-5	.	TGTGCCAGCAGCCCCGAGTTGCCCGGGACAGATAATCAGCCCCAGCATTTT	CASSPELPGTDNQPQHF
.	TRBV5-6	TRBJ1-5	.	TGTGCCAGCAGCGTACAGGGTGGCAATCAGCCCCAGCATTTT	CASSVQGGNQPQHF
TRBD2	TRBV4-1	TRBJ2-1	.	TGCGCCAGCAGCCAAAGCGGGAGAGATGATGAGCAGTTCTTC	CASSQSGRDDEQFF
TRBD1	TRBV10-2	TRBJ2-7	.	TGCGCCAGCTCAGACAGGGCCTACGAGCAGTACTTC	CASSDRAYEQYF
.	TRBV30	TRBJ1-4	.	TGTGCCTGGTCGACTAATGAAAAACTGTTTTTT	CAWSTNEKLFF
.	TRBV7-9	TRBJ1-1	.	TGTGCCAGCAGCTTAGCACAAGTTGGGAACACTGAAGCTTTCTTT	CASSLAQVGNTEAFF
.	TRBV2	TRBJ2-7	few	TGTGCCAGCAGGGGCGGACCGGGCGGGGCCCACGAGCAGTACTTC	CASRGGPGGAHEQYF
.	TRBV7-9	TRBJ2-2	.	TGTGCCAGCAGCGGGGGGATAGAGGACACCGGGGAGCTGTTTTTT	CASSGGIEDTGELFF
TRBD2	TRBV14	TRBJ2-1	.	TGTGCCAGCAGCCCCACGGGACTAGCGAATGATGAGCAGTTCTTC	CASSPTGLANDEQFF
TRBD2	TRBV4-1	TRBJ2-7	.	TGCGCCAGCAGCCGGCCCGGACTAGCGCAGTACGAGCAGTACTTC	CASSRPGLAQYEQYF
TRBD1	TRBV7-8	TRBJ2-7	.	TGTGCCAGCAGCCCGGCGGGACAGGGGAGCTACGAGCAGTACTTC	CASSPAGQGSYEQYF
TRBD2	TRBV4-1	TRBJ2-4	few	TGCGCCAGCAGCCAATTCGGGAGGGCCGAATCCAAAAACATTCAGTACTTC	CASSQFGRAESKNIQYF
TRBD1	TRBV29-1	TRBJ1-1	.	TGCAGCGGTCGACAGGGGGTTGGGACTGAAGCTTTCTTT	CSGRQGVGTEAFF
TRBD2	TRBV4-1	TRBJ2-7	few	TGCGCCAGCAGCCATGAAGCGGGAGCCGGGACTAGGGAGCAGTACTTC	CASSHEAGAGTREQYF
.	TRBV5-1	TRBJ2-7	few	TGCGCCAGCAGCTTGGAGCCCCTTTACTACGAGCAGTACTTC	CASSLEPLYYEQYF
TRBD2	TRBV11-2	TRBJ2-2	.	TGTGCCAGCAGCTTAACTAGCGGGAGAACAACCGGGGAGCTGTTTTTT	CASSLTSGRTTGELFF
.	TRBV14	TRBJ2-5	.	TGTGCCAGCAGCCAAGAAGGGGCCGAAGAGACCCAGTACTTC	CASSQEGAEETQYF
.	TRBV14	TRBJ1-4	once	TGTGCCAGCAGCCGAGTGGCGGGACGACTGTTTTTT	CASSRVAGRLFF
.	TRBV10-3	TRBJ1-2	few	TGTGCCATCAGTTCGGGCTATGGCTACACCTTC	CAISSGYGYTF
TRBD2	TRBV5-1	TRBJ2-5	.	TGCGCCAGCAGCTTTTTCGGGACTAGCGCAGAGACCCAGTACTTC	CASSFFGTSAETQYF
.	TRBV7-2	TRBJ2-2	.	TGTGCCAGCAGCTTAGGGGGCTTTTCGGGGGAGCCGTTTTTT	CASSLGGFSGEPFF
.	TRBV6-1	TRBJ2-7	once	TGTGCCAGCAGTGAGGCGGGGGCTGACTACGAGCAGTACTTC	CASSEAGADYEQYF
.	TRBV28	TRBJ1-5	.	TGTGCCAGCAGTTTAGGGGCTTTAGGCAATCAGCCCCAGCATTTT	CASSLGALGNQPQHF
TRBD1	TRBV5-1	TRBJ2-1	few	TGCGCCAGCAGTTCACAGGGGGCGGGTGAGCAGTTCTTC	CASSSQGAGEQFF
TRBD1	TRBV18	TRBJ2-3	.	TGTGCCAGCTCCTTGGGACAGGTAGACTTCACAGATACGCAGTATTTT	CASSLGQVDFTDTQYF
.	TRBV5-1	TRBJ2-3	.	TGCGCCAGCAGCTTGGTACCAACTAGCACAGATACGCAGTATTTT	CASSLVPTSTDTQYF
.	TRBV6-5	TRBJ1-1	.	TGTGCCAGCAGTTTTCTGACTGAAGCTTTCTTT	CASSFLTEAFF
.	TRBV7-9	TRBJ1-2	.	TGTGCCAGCAGCTTAGCGACTCCCACCGGGGACTATGGCTACACCTTC	CASSLATPTGDYGYTF
.	TRBV7-2	TRBJ1-1	once	TGTGCCAGCAGCTCAAGAGGAGGGAACACTGAAGCTTTCTTT	CASSSRGGNTEAFF
.	TRBV9	TRBJ1-3	once	TGTGCCAGCAGCTTGATGGACAAGCGTGGAAACACCATATATTTT	CASSLMDKRGNTIYF
TRBD1	TRBV29-1	TRBJ1-1	few	TGCAGCGTTGAAGGGGGAACGTGGGGACAGGGAGGAGCTTTCTTT	CSVEGGTWGQGGAFF
.	TRBV29-1	TRBJ1-2	.	TGCAGCGTTAAGGAGGGCAAAGGCTACACCTTC	CSVKEGKGYTF
TRBD1	TRBV19	TRBJ1-6	.	TGTGCCAGTTCGGGGACAGGCCATTCACCCCTCCACTTT	CASSGTGHSPLHF
.	TRBV7-9	TRBJ2-7	.	TGTGCCAGCAGCTTAAACAGCTACGAGCAGTACTTC	CASSLNSYEQYF